These T cell receptor beta chains were read from a single sample in a study of beta chain features in type 1 diabetes. Using immunoSEQ multiplex PCR, the repertoire was profiled, and TCRdb retains in-frame clones only, with some absent. This sample yields approximately 470,000 clones, of which about 29% are seen a single time; 0.06% to 0.07% belongs to the top ten. Material: naive CD4+ T cells from blood. Source of these receptors: a young man in good health. Each CDR3 is given with its conserved first and last residue. D genes are given only for firm matches. The listing skips clone size in some rows; elsewhere it reads once, few, many or a size class.

few	TRBV29-1	13	.	TRBJ2-3	TGCAGCGTTGTAGGGTCCTTCACAGATACGCAGTATTTT	CSVVGSFTDTQYF
.	TRBV30	14	.	TRBJ1-5	TGTGCCTGGAGTGTAGGAGGTAGCGGCCAGCCCCAGCATTTT	CAWSVGGSGQPQHF
.	TRBV27	15	TRBD1	TRBJ1-1	TGTGCCAGCAGCCCGTCCAGGGGGCGACACACTGAAGCTTTCTTT	CASSPSRGRHTEAFF
.	TRBV9	14	TRBD1	TRBJ2-1	TGTGCCAGCAGCGTAGGGACAGGGGGCGGTGAGCAGTTCTTC	CASSVGTGGGEQFF
few	TRBV29-1	13	TRBD1	TRBJ2-7	TGCAGCGTTGGGACAGGGGTCGGGGACGAGCAGTACTTC	CSVGTGVGDEQYF
few	TRBV28	11	.	TRBJ2-1	TGTGCCAGCACTAGCGAACGGGAGCAGTTCTTC	CASTSEREQFF
.	TRBV25-1	16	.	TRBJ1-4	TGTGCCAGCAGTGAATTGCAGGGGTCGCGCAGTGAAAAACTGTTTTTT	CASSELQGSRSEKLFF
few	TRBV27	12	.	TRBJ2-7	TGTGCCAGCAGTCCGACGGGATACGAGCAGTACTTC	CASSPTGYEQYF
.	TRBV9	16	TRBD2	TRBJ2-1	TGTGCCAGCAGCGTAGGGGGAGCGGGAGGGTACAATGAGCAGTTCTTC	CASSVGGAGGYNEQFF
.	TRBV10-3	13	.	TRBJ1-1	TGTGCCATCAGTGACTCGGGGAGCCCTGAAGCTTTCTTT	CAISDSGSPEAFF
.	TRBV29-1	15	TRBD2	TRBJ2-5	TGCAGCGTCGCTACCCTTAGCGGGAGGATTCAGACCCAGTACTTC	CSVATLSGRIQTQYF
.	TRBV6-5	14	.	TRBJ2-5	TGTGCCAGCAGTTGGGGAGGCAGGGGCGAGACCCAGTACTTC	CASSWGGRGETQYF
.	TRBV4-1	14	TRBD2	TRBJ2-7	TGCGCCAGCAGCCACAGCGGGAGACTCTACGAGCAGTACTTC	CASSHSGRLYEQYF
once	TRBV7-9	16	TRBD2	TRBJ2-1	TGTGCCAGCAGCCACCTAGCGGGAGGGCCCTACAATGAGCAGTTCTTC	CASSHLAGGPYNEQFF
.	TRBV9	14	.	TRBJ1-1	TGTGCCAGCAGCGCTGGGCCCTGGGTCACTGAAGCTTTCTTT	CASSAGPWVTEAFF
.	TRBV7-9	15	.	TRBJ2-3	TGTGCCAGCAGCTTAGCGACTGGGTTCGCAGATACGCAGTATTTT	CASSLATGFADTQYF
.	TRBV5-1	15	TRBD2	TRBJ2-2	TGCGCCAGCAGCTTTAGCGGGCCGAACACCGGGGAGCTGTTTTTT	CASSFSGPNTGELFF
.	TRBV6-1	17	TRBD1	TRBJ2-5	TGTGCCAGCAGTGAGCTAGTCCGGGACAGGGCCCAAGAGACCCAGTACTTC	CASSELVRDRAQETQYF
.	TRBV18	16	TRBD1	TRBJ2-7	TGTGCCAGCGCACTACAGATGGACAGGGAACGATACGAGCAGTACTTC	CASALQMDRERYEQYF
once	TRBV29-1	13	.	TRBJ2-6	TGCAGCGTTGAAGGTGCTGGGGCCAACGTCCTGACTTTC	CSVEGAGANVLTF
.	TRBV20-1	11	.	TRBJ2-1	TGCAGTGCTCTAGTGAGGAATGAGCAGTTCTTC	CSALVRNEQFF
.	TRBV23-1	16	TRBD1	TRBJ2-7	TGCGCCAGCAGAATAACCGAGGGGACAGGTCGCTACGAGCAGTACTTC	CASRITEGTGRYEQYF
.	TRBV15	14	.	TRBJ1-2	TGTGCCACCAGCAGAGAGTTGGGGACCTATGGCTACACCTTC	CATSRELGTYGYTF
.	TRBV30	15	.	TRBJ2-1	TGTGCCTGGAGCCCGGGACCGAGCTCCTACAATGAGCAGTTCTTC	CAWSPGPSSYNEQFF
.	TRBV28	12	.	TRBJ1-5	TGTGCCAGCAGTTTCCTTACTCAGCCCCAGCATTTT	CASSFLTQPQHF
.	TRBV29-1	14	TRBD2	TRBJ2-2	TGCAGCGTTGTTACTAGCGGGAGATCCGGGGAGCTGTTTTTT	CSVVTSGRSGELFF
few	TRBV9	15	.	TRBJ2-5	TGTGCCAGCAGCCCAAGTCCCCAACCCCTAGAGACCCAGTACTTC	CASSPSPQPLETQYF
.	TRBV7-3	14	TRBD2	TRBJ2-1	TGTGCCAGCAGCTATCTCACTAGCGATGGAGAGCAGTTCTTC	CASSYLTSDGEQFF
few	TRBV19	12	TRBD1	TRBJ1-2	TGTGCCAGCGCCCAGGGGGCCTATGGCTACACCTTC	CASAQGAYGYTF
few	TRBV7-9	16	.	TRBJ2-3	TGTGCCAGCAGCCCCCTTTGGGGGGCGCAGACAGATACGCAGTATTTT	CASSPLWGAQTDTQYF
.	TRBV30	14	.	TRBJ2-5	TGTGCCTGGAGCCTACTTGGGGGGAGGGAGACCCAGTACTTC	CAWSLLGGRETQYF
few	TRBV29-1	14	TRBD2	TRBJ2-5	TGCAGCGTTGAGGGCGGGAGAACGGGGGAGACCCAGTACTTC	CSVEGGRTGETQYF
.	TRBV5-4	15	.	TRBJ2-3	TGTGCCAGCAGCTTGGATCTAGAGAGCACAGATACGCAGTATTTT	CASSLDLESTDTQYF
.	TRBV7-2	18	TRBD2	TRBJ2-7	TGTGCCAGCAGCTTACGACTAGCGGGAGACTCGAGCTCCTACGAGCAGTACTTC	CASSLRLAGDSSSYEQYF
.	TRBV29-1	14	.	TRBJ1-1	TGCAGCGTTGAAGATCGAGGGGTTAATGCTGAAGCTTTCTTT	CSVEDRGVNAEAFF
.	TRBV15	11	.	TRBJ1-1	TGTGCCACCTTCGCGGGCGCTGAAGCTTTCTTT	CATFAGAEAFF
.	TRBV7-8	15	.	TRBJ1-2	TGTGCCAGCAGCTTGAGGGACGTCGTTAACTATGGCTACACCTTC	CASSLRDVVNYGYTF
.	TRBV7-2	17	TRBD2	TRBJ2-3	TGTGCCAGCAGGCCTCCATCACTAGCGGGGAGCACAGATACGCAGTATTTT	CASRPPSLAGSTDTQYF
few	TRBV9	13	.	TRBJ1-3	TGTGCCAGCAGCCTAAGCTCTGGAAACACCATATATTTT	CASSLSSGNTIYF
few	TRBV9	15	.	TRBJ2-4	TGTGCCAGCAGCGTAGGAAGGGTAGCCAAAAACATTCAGTACTTC	CASSVGRVAKNIQYF
.	TRBV25-1	17	TRBD1	TRBJ2-3	TGTGCCAGCAGTGATTCTCTAGGCAGGGGGCCTGCAGATACGCAGTATTTT	CASSDSLGRGPADTQYF
few	TRBV9	15	.	TRBJ1-4	TGTGCCAGCAGCCGACGGGCAACAACTAATGAAAAACTGTTTTTT	CASSRRATTNEKLFF
few	TRBV30	14	.	TRBJ1-1	TGTGCCTGGACTCCACAGGGAAGGAACACTGAAGCTTTCTTT	CAWTPQGRNTEAFF
few	TRBV30	12	.	TRBJ1-1	TGTGCCTGGAGTGTACAAGGGCTTGATGCTTTCTTT	CAWSVQGLDAFF
few	TRBV18	16	TRBD1	TRBJ2-7	TGTGCCAGCTCACCAATGGCCGGGACAGGGTCCTACGAGCAGTACTTC	CASSPMAGTGSYEQYF
.	TRBV7-7	15	TRBD2	TRBJ2-5	TGTGCTAGCAGACCTCTAGCGGGTTACCAAGAGACCCAGTACTTC	CASRPLAGYQETQYF
.	TRBV27	15	.	TRBJ2-1	TGTGCCAGCTCGCCGGAGCGGAGCTCCTACAATGAGCAGTTCTTC	CASSPERSSYNEQFF
.	TRBV28	13	.	TRBJ2-5	TGTGCCAGCAGTTTTGGGGGACAAGAGACCCAGTACTTC	CASSFGGQETQYF
few	TRBV30	16	TRBD1	TRBJ1-1	TGTGCCTGGAGGCTCTGGACAGGGGGTCGGAACACTGAAGCTTTCTTT	CAWRLWTGGRNTEAFF